The clone carrying this T cell receptor beta chain showed up just a few times. A multiplex PCR was run with 60 Vbeta primers and 13 Jbeta primers. Original handling: In a later analysis, of around 83 million unique beta chains, some 10 million appeared in at least two donors. The table came from immunoSEQ multiplex PCR; TCRdb's copy has only in-frame clones and leaves some out. The D gene and trimming were derived from the DNA, and the V and J assignments and clone size from that table. The data hold around 94,000 clones, with 78% observed a single time. All the people who gave samples were healthy bone marrow donors. The sample belongs to a study of cytomegalovirus exposure and HLA in healthy donors. The CDR3 has 15 residues. Germline V gene lookup returns CDR1 MDHEN and CDR2 SYDVKM. V lost 4 bases to trimming and J lost 2 bases; unmatched junction nucleotides: 8.

The chain employs TRBV28 and TRBJ2-7, with TRBD1 identical over 7 bases. The sample was PBMCs. This receptor was identified in a male donor in good health and CMV-seropositive. CDR3 sequence: CASSSRQGITYEQYF. CDR3 in DNA: TGTGCCAGCAGTTCCAGACAGGGAATCACCTACGAGCAGTACTTC.